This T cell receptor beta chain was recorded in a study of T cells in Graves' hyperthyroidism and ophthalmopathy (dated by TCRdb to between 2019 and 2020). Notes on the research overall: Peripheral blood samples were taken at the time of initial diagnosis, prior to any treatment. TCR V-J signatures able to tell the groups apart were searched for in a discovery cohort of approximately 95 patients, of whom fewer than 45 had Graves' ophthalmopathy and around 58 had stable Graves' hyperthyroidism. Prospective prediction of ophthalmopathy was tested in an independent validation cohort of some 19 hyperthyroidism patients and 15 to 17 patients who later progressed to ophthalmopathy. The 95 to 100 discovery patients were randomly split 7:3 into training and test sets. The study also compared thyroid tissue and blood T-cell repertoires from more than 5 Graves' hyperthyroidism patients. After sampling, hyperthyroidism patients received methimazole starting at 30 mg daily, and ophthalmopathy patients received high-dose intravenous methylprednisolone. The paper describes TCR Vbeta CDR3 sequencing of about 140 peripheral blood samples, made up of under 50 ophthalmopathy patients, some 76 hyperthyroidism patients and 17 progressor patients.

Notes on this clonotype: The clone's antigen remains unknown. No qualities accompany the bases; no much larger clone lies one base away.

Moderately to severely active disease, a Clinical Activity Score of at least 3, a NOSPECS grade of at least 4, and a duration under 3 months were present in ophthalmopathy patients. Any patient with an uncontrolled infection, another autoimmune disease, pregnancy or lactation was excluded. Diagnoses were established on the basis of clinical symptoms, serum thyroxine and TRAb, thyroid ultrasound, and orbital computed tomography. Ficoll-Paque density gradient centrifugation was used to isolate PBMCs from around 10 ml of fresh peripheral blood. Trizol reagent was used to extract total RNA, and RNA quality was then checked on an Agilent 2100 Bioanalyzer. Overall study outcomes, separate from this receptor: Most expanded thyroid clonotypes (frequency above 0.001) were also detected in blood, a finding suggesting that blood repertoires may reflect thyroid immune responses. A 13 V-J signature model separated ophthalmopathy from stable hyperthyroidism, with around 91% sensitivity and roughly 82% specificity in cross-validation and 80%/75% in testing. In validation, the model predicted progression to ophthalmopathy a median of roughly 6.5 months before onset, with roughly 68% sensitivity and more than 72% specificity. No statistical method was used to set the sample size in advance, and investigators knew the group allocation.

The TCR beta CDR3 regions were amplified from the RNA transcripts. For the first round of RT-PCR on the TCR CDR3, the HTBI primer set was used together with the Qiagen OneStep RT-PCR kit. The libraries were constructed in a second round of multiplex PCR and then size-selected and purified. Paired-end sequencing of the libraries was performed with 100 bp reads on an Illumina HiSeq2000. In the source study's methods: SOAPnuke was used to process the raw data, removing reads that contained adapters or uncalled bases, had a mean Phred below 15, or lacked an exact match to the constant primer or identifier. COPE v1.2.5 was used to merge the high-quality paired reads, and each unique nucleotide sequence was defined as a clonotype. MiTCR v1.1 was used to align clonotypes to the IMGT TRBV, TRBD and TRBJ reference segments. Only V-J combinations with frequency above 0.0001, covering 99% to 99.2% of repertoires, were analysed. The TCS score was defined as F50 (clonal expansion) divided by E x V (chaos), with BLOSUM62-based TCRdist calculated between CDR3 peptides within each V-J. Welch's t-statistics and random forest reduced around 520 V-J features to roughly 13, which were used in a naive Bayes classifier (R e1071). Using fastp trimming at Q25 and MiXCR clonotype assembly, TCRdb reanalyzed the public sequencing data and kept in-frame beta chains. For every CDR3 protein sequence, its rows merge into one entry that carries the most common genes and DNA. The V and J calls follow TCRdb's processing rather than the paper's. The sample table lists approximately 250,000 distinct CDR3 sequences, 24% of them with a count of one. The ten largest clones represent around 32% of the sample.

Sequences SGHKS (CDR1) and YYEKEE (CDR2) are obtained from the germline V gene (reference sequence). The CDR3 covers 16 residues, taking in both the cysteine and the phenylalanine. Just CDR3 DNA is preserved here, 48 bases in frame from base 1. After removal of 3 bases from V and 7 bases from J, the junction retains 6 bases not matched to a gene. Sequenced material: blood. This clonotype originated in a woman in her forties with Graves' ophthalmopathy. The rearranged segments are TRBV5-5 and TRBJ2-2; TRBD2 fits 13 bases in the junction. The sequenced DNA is TGTGCCAGCAGCTGGGGACTAGCGGGACGAGGCGGGGAGCTGTTTTTT. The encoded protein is CASSWGLAGRGGELFF.